The following is a T cell receptor beta chain sequence with its context. The data belong to a study of blood T cell repertoires in COVID-19. Turning to the study itself: The study drew acute and convalescent COVID-19 samples from the United States, Italy and Spain. Nucleic acid was either cDNA or gDNA, and it came from T cells, B-cell-depleted T cells, or PBMCs.

Original data processing: Counts of nucleated cells, estimated from reference gene primer amplification, were obtained. Only in-frame clones appear in the TCRdb table, and some are missing; sequencing was by immunoSEQ multiplex PCR. V and J calls and clone size come straight from that table; D and trimming were deduced from the DNA. The top ten hold approximately 11% of the sample, which has 150,000 to 200,000 clones, about 81% seen once. CDR1 LNHNV and CDR2 YYDKDF come from the germline V gene (reference sequence). There are 14 residues in the CDR3. V was clipped by 1 base and J by 4 bases, with 10 bases between them.

Sequencing input: peripheral blood. The rearrangement uses TRBV15 and TRBJ2-5; D might be TRBD2 (6 bases). This TCR came from a human donor in a cohort sampled during active COVID-19. The CDR3 DNA sequence: TGTGCCACCAGCAGAGCCGGGACTCGAGAGACCCAGTACTTC. Translating gives CATSRAGTRETQYF.